The 27 T cell receptor beta chains below come from one sample, sequenced in a study of response to subunit inactivated influenza vaccine. TCRdb recomputed calls from the RT-PCR reads with MiXCR, one row per CDR3 protein. The sample includes 610,000 or so distinct CDR3 sequences, around 15% seen only once; the top ten take around 10%. The starting material was PBMCs from blood, obtained 12 days after vaccination. These receptors were obtained from a man over 45 who received an inactivated influenza vaccine.

The rearrangement links TRBV20-1 to TRBJ1-1; D call uncertain. V was trimmed by 3 bases and J by 4 bases, leaving 12 bases between them. The CDR3 sequence is 13 residues long. The germline V gene has CDR1 DFQATT and CDR2 SNEGSKA (reference sequence). CDR3 amino acids: CSASDPMGTEAFF. For the CDR3, the DNA is TGCAGTGCTAGTGATCCAATGGGCACTGAAGCTTTCTTT.

This clonotype has more than one count but fewer than ten. The chain recombines TRBV21-1 with TRBJ2-1; the DNA was not used to check the table's D call, TRBD2. TRBV21-1 is deemed a pseudogene. This CDR3 is 17 amino acids long. The CDR3 sequence is CASSKGPLAGEGNEQFF. The CDR3 DNA reads as TGTGCCAGCAGCAAAGGCCCTCTAGCGGGCGAAGGGAATGAGCAGTTCTTC.

At least ten counts were recorded for this clonotype. The rearrangement links TRBV3-1 to TRBJ2-7; the match to TRBD1 covers 10 bases. The germline gives CDR1 LGHDT, CDR2 YNNKEL (reference sequence). V lost 3 bases to trimming and J lost 7 bases; unmatched junction nucleotides: 3. This CDR3 has 13 residues. CDR3 amino acids: CASSQTGGWEQYF. The CDR3 coding sequence is TGTGCCAGCAGCCAGACAGGGGGCTGGGAGCAGTACTTC.

The chain is built from TRBV3-1 and TRBJ2-1; TRBD1 might be the D (5 bases). The CDR3 covers 13 residues. In germline, CDR1 is LGHDT, CDR2 YNNKEL (reference sequence). Trimming stripped 2 bases from V and 9 bases from J, with 11 bases between. DNA for the CDR3: TGTGCCAGCAGCCAACTAGGGGTTAGTGAGCAGTTCTTC. Residues: CASSQLGVSEQFF.

The chain carries TRBV5-6 and TRBJ1-2; maybe TRBD1 (6 bases). Germline assignment: CDR1 SGHDT and CDR2 YYEEEE. Trimming shortened V by 0 bases and J by 4 bases, and 10 bases separated the two germline ends. The CDR3 length is 14 residues. CDR3 DNA sequence: TGTGCCAGCAGCTTGGATGGGACAACCTATGGCTACACCTTC. Its protein is CASSLDGTTYGYTF.

The chain has TRBV20-1 and TRBJ1-5, with 7 bases that match TRBD1. The V gene end was trimmed by 4 bases and the J gene end by 3 bases; junction bases not matched to a gene: 6. The CDR3 is 14 residues long. Germline-derived CDR1 and CDR2 are DFQATT and SNEGSKA (reference sequence). Written as DNA, the CDR3 is TGCAGTGCTACCCAGGGGACAGTCAATCAGCCCCAGCATTTT. This sequence encodes CSATQGTVNQPQHF.

The chain carries TRBV12-3 or TRBV12-4 and TRBJ2-5; a weak D match, TRBD1 (6 bases). The CDR3 has 14 residues. The V gene lost 3 bases and the J gene lost 3 bases, with 11 bases spanning the gap. CDR3 bases: TGTGCCAGCAGTTTGTCAGACAGGAAAGAGACCCAGTACTTC. Its translation: CASSLSDRKETQYF.

J is TRBJ1-6 and V is TRBV7-2, with 10 bases aligning to TRBD1. The CDR3 consists of 14 residues. V dropped 6 bases and J dropped 9; count of bases not matched to a gene: 5. Per the germline V gene, CDR1 is SGHTA and CDR2 is FQGNSA. CDR3 nucleotides: TGTGCCAGCAGATGGACAGGGGGAGGTTCACCCCTCCACTTT. Amino acid sequence: CASRWTGGGSPLHF.

This clonotype was seen ten or more times. This chain connects TRBV5-1 to TRBJ2-1; tentative D call: TRBD1 (5 bases). V was pared by 3 bases and J by 6 bases, with 10 bases between. The CDR3 is made up of 13 amino acids. Germline CDR1 and CDR2: SGHRS and YFSETQ. CDR3 sequence (DNA): TGCGCCAGCAGCTGGGGCCCGGTCAATGAGCAGTTCTTC. Its translation is CASSWGPVNEQFF.

This clonotype was recorded a few times. V is TRBV5-5 and J is TRBJ2-7, with D maybe TRBD1 (6 bases). In germline, CDR1 is SGHKS, CDR2 YYEKEE (reference sequence). The length of the CDR3 is 13 residues. V lost 1 base to trimming and J lost 2 bases, with 7 bases between them. This CDR3 is CASSLWTAYEQYF. CDR3 bases: TGTGCCAGCAGCTTGTGGACAGCCTACGAGCAGTACTTC.

V and J are TRBV27 and TRBJ2-3; D ambiguous. Germline V CDR1 and CDR2: MNHEY, SMNVEV (reference sequence). The CDR3 runs 15 residues. With 5 bases removed from V and 1 base from J, the gap between germline ends came to 13 bases. CDR3: CASSPAPQGTDTQYF. The CDR3 nucleotides read TGTGCCAGCAGTCCCGCTCCCCAGGGCACAGATACGCAGTATTTT.

V usage is TRBV7-6 and J usage is TRBJ1-4; D is unresolved. V lost 0 bases to trimming and J lost 10 bases, with 6 bases between them. The CDR3 is 12 amino acids. Looked up from germline, CDR1 is SGHVS and CDR2 is FNYEAQ. The chain's CDR3 is CASSLALGKLFF. The CDR3 DNA sequence: TGTGCCAGCAGCTTAGCGCTGGGAAAACTGTTTTTT.

This clonotype was detected a few times. The rearrangement joins TRBV5-1 to TRBJ2-2; TRBD1 agrees at 8 bases. The J segment lost 4 bases and the V segment lost 6 bases, leaving 8 bases of the junction unmatched. CDR3 length equals 15 residues. The V gene's germline CDR1 is SGHRS and CDR2 YFSETQ. CDR3 coding DNA: TGCGCCAGCACCGGACAGGGTAGTACCACCGGGGAGCTGTTTTTT. It encodes CASTGQGSTTGELFF.

This clonotype came up a few times. V gene TRBV10-3 combines with J gene TRBJ2-7; 10 bases line up with TRBD1. Per the germline V gene, CDR1 is ENHRY and CDR2 is SYGVKD. This CDR3 is 14 amino acids long. The V gene end was trimmed by 4 bases and the J gene end by 4 bases; junction bases not matched to a gene: 4. The CDR3 here is CAISGTGGRYEQYF. CDR3 sequence (DNA): TGTGCCATCAGTGGGACAGGGGGTCGGTACGAGCAGTACTTC.

The chain employs TRBV30 and TRBJ1-4; TRBD1 agrees at 7 bases. CDR1 is GTSNPN and CDR2 is SVGIG in the germline V gene (reference sequence). This CDR3 has 15 amino acids. V shed 2 bases and J 4 bases; nucleotides not matched to a gene: 7. CDR3 loop: CAWSPLGQNNEKLFF. CDR3 sequence (DNA): TGTGCCTGGAGTCCACTGGGACAGAATAATGAAAAACTGTTTTTT.

Points on this clonotype: Because the CDR3's place on the DNA is in doubt, the DNA is left out and the CDR3 is given as listed by TCRdb. V and J are TRBV11-2 and TRBJ2-7; TRBD1 is the table's D call, not checked against the DNA. Germline lookup yields CDR1 SGHAT and CDR2 FQNNGV. The CDR3 sequence runs 18 residues, both termini included. The CDR3 spells CASSFGPGLGPPGYEQYF.

The chain carries TRBV28 and TRBJ1-5; D not resolved. This CDR3 comprises 15 residues. The V gene's germline CDR1 is MDHEN and CDR2 SYDVKM. Trimming cost V 2 bases and J 0 bases, with 8 bases left between them. The CDR3 coding sequence is TGTGCCAGCAGTTTAGGTAATTATAGCAATCAGCCCCAGCATTTT. Translating it yields CASSLGNYSNQPQHF.

In this sample, this clonotype turned up once. CDR3 sequence (DNA): TGTGCCAGCAGCTCGACTAGCGGGTCCGGACCGGGCACCTACAATGAGCAGTTCTTC. Protein product: CASSSTSGSGPGTYNEQFF. The J gene is TRBJ2-1, the V gene TRBV11-1; TRBD2 aligns across 10 bases. The CDR3 length is 19 residues. Germline CDR1 and CDR2: SGHAT and FQDESV (reference sequence). The J segment lost 2 bases and the V segment lost 4 bases, leaving 14 bases of the junction unmatched.

The chain links TRBV27 to TRBJ1-1; the D is unclear. The V gene lost 0 bases and the J gene lost 6 bases, with 8 bases spanning the gap. CDR3 length: 13 residues. Germline lookup yields CDR1 MNHEY and CDR2 SMNVEV (reference sequence). The CDR3 coding sequence is TGTGCCAGCAGTTTATCGATGGGATCTGAAGCTTTCTTT. Translation gives CASSLSMGSEAFF.

The chain is built from TRBV2 and TRBJ2-7, with TRBD2 as a possible D gene (6 bases). V shed 6 bases and J shed 2 bases, with 8 bases lying between them. The germline V gene encodes CDR1 SNHLY and CDR2 FYNNEI. This CDR3 region has 12 residues. The CDR3 here is CASREGAYEQYF. In nucleotides, the CDR3 is TGTGCCAGCAGGGAGGGAGCCTACGAGCAGTACTTC.

This chain joins TRBV30 and TRBJ2-5; D is unresolved. Germline V gene lookup returns CDR1 GTSNPN and CDR2 SVGIG (reference sequence). This CDR3 is built from 14 residues. Trimming cost V 0 bases and J 4 bases, with 12 bases left between them. The CDR3 reads CAWSVGRVPETQYF. The CDR3 DNA follows: TGTGCCTGGAGTGTAGGTCGCGTTCCAGAGACCCAGTACTTC. The variable domain in full, completed from reference TRBV30 and TRBJ2-5, reads SQTIHQWPATLVQPVGSPLSLECTVEGTSNPNLYWYRQAAGRGLQLLFYSVGIGQISSEVPQNLSASRPQDRQFILSSKKLLLSDSGFYLCAWSVGRVPETQYFGPGTRLLVL.

The DNA of the CDR3 is TGTGCCAGCAGTACCCAGGGGGCTCCCCACCCATACGAGCAGTACTTC. It is translated as CASSTQGAPHPYEQYF. This chain links TRBV28 with TRBJ2-7; 8 positions agree with TRBD1. After removal of 5 bases from V and 4 bases from J, the junction contained 13 bases not matched to a gene. This CDR3 is built from 16 residues. Germline V gene lookup returns CDR1 MDHEN and CDR2 SYDVKM.

This clonotype appeared many times. The chain recombines TRBV24-1 with TRBJ2-1; D possibly corresponds to TRBD1 (5 bases). V lost 5 bases, J lost 2 bases, and 9 bases lay in between. CDR1 is KGHDR, CDR2 SFDVKD, per germline. The CDR3 loop spans 14 amino acids. The CDR3 sequence is CATSGAGTYNEQFF. The CDR3, as DNA: TGTGCCACCAGTGGGGCAGGGACCTACAATGAGCAGTTCTTC.

This clonotype was observed a handful of times. The chain is built from TRBV12-3 or TRBV12-4 and TRBJ2-7, with D unresolved. Trimming left V 1 base short and J 0 bases short, with 13 bases between. CDR3 length: 16 amino acids. This CDR3 reads CASSLVFRRSSYEQYF. DNA for the CDR3: TGTGCCAGCAGTTTAGTCTTCAGGCGGAGCTCCTACGAGCAGTACTTC.

This clonotype was seen a handful of times. V and J are TRBV10-3 and TRBJ2-1; D is tentatively TRBD1 or TRBD2 (5 bases each). V dropped 11 bases and J dropped 6 bases, with 26 bases sitting between them. CDR3 length: 16 amino acids. Germline V gene lookup returns CDR1 ENHRY and CDR2 SYGVKD. CDR3 nucleotide sequence: TGTGCCGCAGCATCGTGGGACGCCCTCGGCCGCAATGAGCAGTTCTTC. Protein: CAAASWDALGRNEQFF.

The genes are TRBV15 and TRBJ2-3, with unresolved D. The length of the CDR3 is 14 residues. Germline loops: CDR1 LNHNV, CDR2 YYDKDF (reference sequence). Trimming pared 11 bases from V and 2 bases from J, leaving 17 bases between. Here the CDR3 reads CASKGAWDTDTQYF. The DNA of the CDR3 is TGTGCCTCAAAGGGTGCCTGGGACACAGATACGCAGTATTTT.

The V call is TRBV6-5, the J call TRBJ2-7, with TRBD2 identical over 9 bases. Germline lookup yields CDR1 MNHEY and CDR2 SVGAGI. CDR3 length: 14 amino acids. The junction had 4 bases not matched to a gene; V was cut back by 4 bases and J by 3 bases. The CDR3 region is CASSSIAGDYEQYF. CDR3 nucleotides: TGTGCCAGCAGTTCCATAGCGGGGGACTACGAGCAGTACTTC.